This TCR beta chain stems from a study of cytomegalovirus exposure and HLA in healthy donors. About the study: Among about 380 genotyped donors, more than 65% fell in the Caucasian-associated ancestry cluster. Study-level findings and limits: Analyses of presence/absence relied on an assumption of roughly uniform sequencing depth across donors. About 87% or about 30% of the time was how often most TCR beta V segments were productive, according to an earlier analysis. Several V segments, TRBV6-2 and TRBV6-3 among them, could not be told apart and were dropped.

In the case of this clone: Antigen: not known.

V shed 4 bases, J shed 1 base, and the junction held 10 bases outside the gene matches. The CDR3 is 17 residues long. The germline gives CDR1 MNHNS, CDR2 SASEGT. PCR involved 60 Vbeta and 13 Jbeta primers. Produced via immunoSEQ multiplex PCR; TCRdb's table is partial and in-frame only. Found here are 200,000 to 250,000 clones, over 65% of them singletons; the top ten hold roughly 0.6%. This chain connects TRBV6-1 to TRBJ1-5, with TRBD1 matching 7 bases. The sample comprised PBMCs. The origin of this receptor is a man younger than 35 in good health and CMV-seronegative. The CDR3 region has the DNA TGTGCCAGCAGTGTACACAGGGGTATAGGGAGCAATCAGCCCCAGCATTTT. Amino acids: CASSVHRGIGSNQPQHF.